This T cell receptor (beta chain) is drawn from a study of technical replicates of blood from a few donors. The CDR3 consists of 12 residues. Per germline, CDR1 MNHEY and CDR2 SMNVEV (reference sequence). With 7 bases removed from V and 5 bases from J, the gap between germline ends came to 8 bases. Produced via immunoSEQ multiplex PCR; TCRdb's table is partial and in-frame only. The sample records 78,000 or so clones, approximately 91% being singletons. This receptor was obtained from a human donor in good health. Sequencing used T cells isolated from PBMCs. The chain combines TRBV27 with TRBJ2-2, with D perhaps matching TRBD1 (6 bases). CDR3 in amino acids: CASNQGTGELFF. The CDR3 region has the DNA TGTGCCAGCAACCAGGGGACCGGGGAGCTGTTTTTT.